This TCR beta chain stems from a study of blood T cell repertoires in COVID-19. Study background: T cells, B-cell-depleted T cells, or PBMCs supplied cDNA or gDNA.

Libraries were prepared by immunoSEQ multiplex PCR; TCRdb keeps only in-frame clonotypes and omits some of them. This sample has roughly 250,000 clones; roughly nine tenths occur once, and the top ten carry less than 3%. Germline CDR1 is LGHDT and CDR2 is YNNKEL (reference sequence). This CDR3 has 15 residues. The V gene lost 2 bases and the J gene lost 9 bases, with 14 bases spanning the gap. The clonotype was recovered from a woman between 50 and 59 years old who had recovered from COVID-19. The sample was PBMCs or T cells enriched from blood (not recorded which). This chain uses TRBV3-1 (or the pseudogene TRBV3-2) with TRBJ1-6; perhaps TRBD1 as D (5 bases). For the CDR3, the DNA is TGTGCCAGCAGCCAACGGGACTTGGGGAGTTCACCCCTCCACTTT. It yields the protein CASSQRDLGSSPLHF.